These T cell receptor beta chains were read from a single sample in a study of blood T cell repertoires in COVID-19. Using immunoSEQ multiplex PCR, the repertoire was profiled, and TCRdb retains in-frame clones only, with some absent. The data contain more than 85,000 clones, approximately 86% of them singletons. Material for sequencing was peripheral blood. The receptor set was obtained from a human donor in a cohort sampled during active COVID-19. CDR3s include the opening cysteine and the closing phenylalanine or tryptophan. D genes are given only for firm matches. Size tells how often a clone was seen (once, few, many) or the class of an expanded clone, and some rows leave it out.

TRBD1	TRBV6-5	NA	TRBJ2-5	TGTGCCAGCAGCGGACAGGTTCGAGAGACCCAGTACTTC	CASSGQVRETQYF
TRBD1	TRBV19	few	TRBJ2-7	TGTGCCAGTAGCCTCATAGGGGGCAGGGTGTTGGAGCAGTACTTC	CASSLIGGRVLEQYF
NA	TRBV6-4	NA	TRBJ1-2	TGTGCCAGCAGTGACGGTCCCCCAGAAGTCTATGGCTACACCTTC	CASSDGPPEVYGYTF
TRBD1	TRBV5-6	NA	TRBJ1-5	TGTGCCAGCAGCTCGGACAGGAGGGGTAACGGTCCCCAGCATTTT	CASSSDRRGNGPQHF
NA	TRBV6-2/TRBV6-3	NA	TRBJ2-7	TGTGCCAGCAGTCCCCCACGGGAGAACCACGAGCAGTACTTC	CASSPPRENHEQYF
NA	TRBV24-1	NA	TRBJ1-5	TGTGCCACCAGCCAGGGAAATCAGCCCCAGCATTTT	CATSQGNQPQHF
TRBD2	TRBV7-8	once	TRBJ2-1	TGTGCCAGCAGCTTCCGGCGGACTAGCGTATACAATGAGCAGTTCTTC	CASSFRRTSVYNEQFF
TRBD2	TRBV19	NA	TRBJ2-2	TGTGCCAGTATCGGACTAGGATTATACACCGGGGAGCTGTTTTTT	CASIGLGLYTGELFF
TRBD2	TRBV3-1/TRBV3-2	NA	TRBJ2-7	TGTGCCAGCAGCCTGGGGCTAGCGGGGGGTACCTACGAGCAGTACTTC	CASSLGLAGGTYEQYF
TRBD1	TRBV6-6	once	TRBJ2-3	TGTGCCAGCAACAGGGGCGGAGATACGCAGTATTTT	CASNRGGDTQYF
TRBD1	TRBV7-3	NA	TRBJ2-7	TGTGCCAGCAGCGAAACAGGGGGGAGAACCTACGAGCAGTACTTC	CASSETGGRTYEQYF
TRBD1	TRBV7-3	NA	TRBJ2-5	TGTGCCAGCAGCTTAGAGGACAGGGGAGAGACCCAGTACTTC	CASSLEDRGETQYF